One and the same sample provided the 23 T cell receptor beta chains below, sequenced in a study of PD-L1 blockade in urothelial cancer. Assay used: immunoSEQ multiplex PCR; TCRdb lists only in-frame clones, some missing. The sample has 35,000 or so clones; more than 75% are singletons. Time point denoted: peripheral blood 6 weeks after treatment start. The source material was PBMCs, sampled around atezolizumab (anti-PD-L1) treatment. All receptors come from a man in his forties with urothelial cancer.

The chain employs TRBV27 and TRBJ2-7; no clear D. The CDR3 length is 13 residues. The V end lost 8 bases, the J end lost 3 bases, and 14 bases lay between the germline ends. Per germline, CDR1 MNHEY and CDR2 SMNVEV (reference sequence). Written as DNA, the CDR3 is TGTGCCAGCGGTCGGGTCGGTAGCTACGAGCAGTACTTC. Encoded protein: CASGRVGSYEQYF.

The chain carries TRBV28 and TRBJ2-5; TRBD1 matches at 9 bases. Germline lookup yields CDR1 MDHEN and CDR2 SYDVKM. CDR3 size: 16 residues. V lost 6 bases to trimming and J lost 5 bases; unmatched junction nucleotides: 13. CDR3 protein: CASRPSGTGKWETQYF. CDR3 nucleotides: TGTGCCAGCAGACCTTCCGGGACAGGGAAATGGGAGACCCAGTACTTC.

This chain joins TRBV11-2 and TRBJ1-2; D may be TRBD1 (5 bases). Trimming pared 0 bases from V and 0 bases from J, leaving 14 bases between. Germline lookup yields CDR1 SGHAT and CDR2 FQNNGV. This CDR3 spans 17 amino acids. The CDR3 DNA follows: TGTGCCAGCAGCTTAGATCAGGGCCCCGGAGCTAACTATGGCTACACCTTC. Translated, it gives CASSLDQGPGANYGYTF.

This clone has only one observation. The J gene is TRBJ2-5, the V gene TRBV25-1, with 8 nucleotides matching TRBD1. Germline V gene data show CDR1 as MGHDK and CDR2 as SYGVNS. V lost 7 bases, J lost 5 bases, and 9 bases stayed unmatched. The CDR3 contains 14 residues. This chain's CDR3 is CASKGAGGWETQYF. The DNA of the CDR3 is TGTGCCAGCAAGGGGGCAGGGGGCTGGGAGACCCAGTACTTC.

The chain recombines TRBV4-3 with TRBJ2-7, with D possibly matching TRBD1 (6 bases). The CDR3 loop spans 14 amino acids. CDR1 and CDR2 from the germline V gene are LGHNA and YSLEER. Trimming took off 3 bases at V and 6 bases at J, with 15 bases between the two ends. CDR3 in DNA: TGCGCCAGCAGCCAGGGCTATACAGGGCCCGAGCAGTACTTC. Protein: CASSQGYTGPEQYF.

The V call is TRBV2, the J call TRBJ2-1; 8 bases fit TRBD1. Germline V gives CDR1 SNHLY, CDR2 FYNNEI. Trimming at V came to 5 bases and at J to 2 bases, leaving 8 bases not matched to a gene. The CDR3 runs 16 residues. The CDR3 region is CASSTGTGVTYNEQFF. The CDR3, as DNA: TGTGCCAGCAGTACGGGGACAGGAGTGACCTACAATGAGCAGTTCTTC.

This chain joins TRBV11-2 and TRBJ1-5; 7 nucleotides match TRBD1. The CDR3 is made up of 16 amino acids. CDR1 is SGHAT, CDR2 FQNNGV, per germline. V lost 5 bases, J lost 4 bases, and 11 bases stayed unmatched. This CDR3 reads CASSDRDSEGNQPQHF. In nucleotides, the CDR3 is TGTGCCAGCAGCGACCGGGACAGTGAGGGAAATCAGCCCCAGCATTTT.

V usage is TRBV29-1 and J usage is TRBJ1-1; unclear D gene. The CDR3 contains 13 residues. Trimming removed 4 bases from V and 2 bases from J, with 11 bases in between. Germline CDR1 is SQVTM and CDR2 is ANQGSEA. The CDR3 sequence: CSVVPTSNTEAFF. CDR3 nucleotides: TGCAGCGTTGTCCCCACAAGTAACACTGAAGCTTTCTTT.

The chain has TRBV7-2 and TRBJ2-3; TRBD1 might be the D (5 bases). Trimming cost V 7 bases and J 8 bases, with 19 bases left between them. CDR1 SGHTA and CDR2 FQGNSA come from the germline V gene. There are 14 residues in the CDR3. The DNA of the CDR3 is TGTGCCAGCACTCCCCAGGGTATAGTCGGTACGCAGTATTTT. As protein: CASTPQGIVGTQYF.

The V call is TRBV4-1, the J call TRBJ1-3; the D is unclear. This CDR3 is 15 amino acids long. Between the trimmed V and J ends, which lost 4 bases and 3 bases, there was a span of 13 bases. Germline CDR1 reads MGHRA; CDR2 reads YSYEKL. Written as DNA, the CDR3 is TGCGCCAGCAGCCGCGAGGGTGTTCGTGGAAACACCATATATTTT. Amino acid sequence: CASSREGVRGNTIYF.

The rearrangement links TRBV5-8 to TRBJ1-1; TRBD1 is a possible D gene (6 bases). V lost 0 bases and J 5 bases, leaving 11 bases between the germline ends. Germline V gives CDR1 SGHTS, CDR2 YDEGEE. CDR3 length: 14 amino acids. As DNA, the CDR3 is TGTGCCAGCAGCTTGGGGGGGACAAAAACTGAAGCTTTCTTT. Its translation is CASSLGGTKTEAFF.

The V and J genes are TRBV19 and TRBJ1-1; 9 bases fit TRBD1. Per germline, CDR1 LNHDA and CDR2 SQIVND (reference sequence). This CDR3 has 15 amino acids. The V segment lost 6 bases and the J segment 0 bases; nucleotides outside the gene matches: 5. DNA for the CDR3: TGTGCCAGTAGGGGGACAGGGTTAATGAACACTGAAGCTTTCTTT. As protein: CASRGTGLMNTEAFF.

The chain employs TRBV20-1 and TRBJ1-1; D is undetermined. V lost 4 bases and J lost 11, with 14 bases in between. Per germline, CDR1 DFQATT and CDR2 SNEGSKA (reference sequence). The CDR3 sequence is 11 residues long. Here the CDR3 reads CSAKDSKVAFF. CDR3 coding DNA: TGCAGTGCTAAGGACTCGAAGGTTGCTTTCTTT.

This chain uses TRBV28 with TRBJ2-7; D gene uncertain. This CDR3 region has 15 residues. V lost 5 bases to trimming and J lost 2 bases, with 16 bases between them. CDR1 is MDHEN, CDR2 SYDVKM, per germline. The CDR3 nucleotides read TGTGCCAGCAGTCCGACCGGTGCGGTTGCCTACGAGCAGTACTTC. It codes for CASSPTGAVAYEQYF. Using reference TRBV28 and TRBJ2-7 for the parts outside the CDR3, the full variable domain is DVKVTQSSRYLVKRTGEKVFLECVQDMDHENMFWYRQDPGLGLRLIYFSYDVKMKEKGDIPEGYSVSREKKERFSLILESASTNQTSMYLCASSPTGAVAYEQYFGPGTRLTVT.

CDR3 residues: CASSFHRQGETQYF. The CDR3 DNA reads as TGTGCCAGCAGCTTTCATCGACAGGGAGAGACCCAGTACTTC. This chain links TRBV7-6 with TRBJ2-5, with TRBD1 identical over 7 bases. CDR3 length: 14 residues. Trimming removed 3 bases from V and 4 bases from J; junction bases left unmatched: 5. Germline V gene data show CDR1 as SGHVS and CDR2 as FNYEAQ.

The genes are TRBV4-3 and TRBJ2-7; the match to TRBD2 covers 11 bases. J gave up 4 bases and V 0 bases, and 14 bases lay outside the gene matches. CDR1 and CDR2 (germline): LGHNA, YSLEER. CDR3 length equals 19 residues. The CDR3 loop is CASSQDYRRYSGRDYEQYF. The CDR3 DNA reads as TGCGCCAGCAGCCAAGATTATCGCCGCTATAGCGGGAGGGATTACGAGCAGTACTTC.

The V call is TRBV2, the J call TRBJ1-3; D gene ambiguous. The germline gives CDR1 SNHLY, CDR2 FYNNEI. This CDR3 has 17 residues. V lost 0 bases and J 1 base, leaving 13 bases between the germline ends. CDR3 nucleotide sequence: TGTGCCAGCAGTGAAGCCGGCAGGCCAGGATCTGGAAACACCATATATTTT. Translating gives CASSEAGRPGSGNTIYF.

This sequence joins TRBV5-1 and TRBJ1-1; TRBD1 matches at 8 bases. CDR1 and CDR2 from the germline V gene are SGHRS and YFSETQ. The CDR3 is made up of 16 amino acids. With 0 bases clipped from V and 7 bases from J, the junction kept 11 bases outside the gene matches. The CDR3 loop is CASSLGPTTGAYEAFF. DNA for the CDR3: TGCGCCAGCAGCTTGGGCCCTACGACAGGGGCCTATGAAGCTTTCTTT.

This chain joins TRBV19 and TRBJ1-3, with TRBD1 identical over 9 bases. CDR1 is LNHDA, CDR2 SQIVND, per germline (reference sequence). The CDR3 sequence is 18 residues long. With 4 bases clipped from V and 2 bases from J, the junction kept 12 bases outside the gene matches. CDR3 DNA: TGTGCCAGTAGTAGCCTCGGGACAGGGAGTCGCGCTGGAAACACCATATATTTT. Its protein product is CASSSLGTGSRAGNTIYF.

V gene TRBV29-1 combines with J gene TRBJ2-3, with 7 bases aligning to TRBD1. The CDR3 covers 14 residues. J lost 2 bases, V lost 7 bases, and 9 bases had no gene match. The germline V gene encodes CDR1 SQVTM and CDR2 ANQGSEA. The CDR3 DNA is TGCAGCGCACCTGAGACAGGGATCACAGATACGCAGTATTTT. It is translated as CSAPETGITDTQYF.

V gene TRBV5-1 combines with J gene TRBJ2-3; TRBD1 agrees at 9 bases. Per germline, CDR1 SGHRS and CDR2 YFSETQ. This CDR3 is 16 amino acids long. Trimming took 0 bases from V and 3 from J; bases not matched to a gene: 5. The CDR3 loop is CASSLADRGDTDTQYF. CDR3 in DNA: TGCGCCAGCAGCTTGGCTGACAGGGGGGATACAGATACGCAGTATTTT.

In nucleotides, the CDR3 is TGTGCCAGCAGACCCCAGGGGGGCCTGAATGAAAAACTGTTTTTT. It translates to CASRPQGGLNEKLFF. The chain is built from TRBV27 and TRBJ1-4; 7 bases are a match to TRBD1. Germline CDR1 is MNHEY and CDR2 is SMNVEV (reference sequence). This CDR3 is 15 amino acids long. Trimming at V came to 6 bases and at J to 5 bases, leaving 9 bases not matched to a gene.

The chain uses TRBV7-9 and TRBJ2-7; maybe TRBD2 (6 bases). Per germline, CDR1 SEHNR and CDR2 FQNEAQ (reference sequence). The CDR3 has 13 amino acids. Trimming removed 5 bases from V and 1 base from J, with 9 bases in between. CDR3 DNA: TGTGCCAGCAGCGCCGGGACTTCCTACGAGCAGTACTTC. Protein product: CASSAGTSYEQYF. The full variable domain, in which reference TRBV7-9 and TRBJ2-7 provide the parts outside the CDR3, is DTGVSQNPRHKITKRGQNVTFRCDPISEHNRLYWYRQTLGQGPEFLTYFQNEAQLEKSRLLSDRFSAERPKGSFSTLEIQRTEQGDSAMYLCASSAGTSYEQYFGPGTRLTVT.